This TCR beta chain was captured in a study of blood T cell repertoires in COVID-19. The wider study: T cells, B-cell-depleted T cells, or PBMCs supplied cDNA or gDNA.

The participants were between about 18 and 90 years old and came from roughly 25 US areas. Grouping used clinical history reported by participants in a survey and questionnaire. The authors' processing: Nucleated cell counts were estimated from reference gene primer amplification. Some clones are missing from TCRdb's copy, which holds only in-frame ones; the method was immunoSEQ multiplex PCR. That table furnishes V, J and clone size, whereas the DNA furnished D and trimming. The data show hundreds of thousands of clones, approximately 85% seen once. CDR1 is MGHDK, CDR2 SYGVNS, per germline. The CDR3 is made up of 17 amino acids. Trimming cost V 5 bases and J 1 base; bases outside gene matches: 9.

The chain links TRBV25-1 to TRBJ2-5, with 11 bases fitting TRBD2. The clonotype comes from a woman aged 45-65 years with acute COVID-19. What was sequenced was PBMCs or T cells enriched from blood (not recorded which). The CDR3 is CASSQISSGGFQETQYF. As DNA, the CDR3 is TGTGCCAGCAGTCAAATCTCTAGCGGGGGGTTCCAAGAGACCCAGTACTTC.